These T cell receptor delta chains were read from a single sample in a study of delta chains in infants with herpesvirus infections. TCRdb reanalysed the RT-PCR reads via CATT. The data contain roughly 3,100 delta-chain clones, approximately 30% of them singletons. The source was peripheral blood, collected at time point 3 of longitudinal follow-up. The receptors were gathered from a human donor who was a Ugandan infant, either HIV-exposed or HIV-unexposed (not recorded which). The CDR3 runs from the conserved cysteine through the conserved F or W. A D gene is named only where the DNA matches it firmly.

. TRDV1 CALGELGDPDKLIF
TRDD3 TRDV2 CACDTVGDKRDKLIF
TRDD3 TRDV1 CALGVPGGPTDKLIF
TRDD3 TRDV1 CALGGLRPGDIDTDKLIF
. TRDV1 CALGETPLLRLGDYTDKLIF
TRDD3 TRDV1 CALGVLGLAGGYTDKLIF
TRDD3 TRDV3 CASPAFPWGIRGSWDTRQMFF
TRDD3 TRDV2 CACDPVLGDKMTAQLFF
TRDD3 TRAV29/DV5 CAAILGDTHSGVSGYTDKLIF
TRDD3 TRDV1 CALGVLRKGILGDTVKPDKLIF
TRDD3 TRDV2 CACDTAGGLSWDTRQMFF
. TRDV1 CALGELVALITYLGMGATDKLIF
TRDD3 TRDV2 CACDTIGGIRSWDTRQMFF
TRDD3 TRDV2 CACDTLGGRSLTAQLFF
TRDD3 TRDV3 CAFNPRIDTGGLSSWDTRQMFF
TRDD3 TRDV2 CACDLVLGDTAQLFF
TRDD3 TRDV1 CALGERAGGYAYRTAYTDKLIF
TRDD3 TRAV23/DV6 CAFEPFCTGGSPEADKLIF
TRDD3 TRDV1 CALGDTYHVDWGAYTDKLIF
TRDD3 TRDV2 CACDPILGDTRWDTRQMFF
TRDD3 TRDV1 CALGEKFIPGGPTDKLIF
. TRDV3 CAFANTDTDKLIF
TRDD3 TRDV1 CALGEGPILLLGDTTAQLFF
TRDD3 TRDV1 CALGELPYWGIRTDKLIF
TRDD2 TRDV1 CALGSRQAFLRMGYTDKLIF
. TRDV2 CACDTERLQALTAQLFF
TRDD3 TRDV1 CALGPFPNWGIPSSDKLIF
TRDD3 TRDV2 CACDTVLGETDSWDTRQMFF
TRDD3 TRDV1 CALGELGAPGGYMYTDKLIF